This record looks at one TCR beta chain sequence and its context. Its antigen is still unknown. This entry belongs to a study of T cell repertoires in cytomegalovirus infection. MiXCR was run by TCRdb on the reads, yielding one entry per CDR3 protein. The table includes 400,000 to 600,000 distinct CDR3 sequences, 40% to 50% detected once. CDR3 length: 12 amino acids. Trimming pared 1 base from V and 7 bases from J, leaving 8 bases between. In germline, CDR1 is ENHRY, CDR2 SYGVKD. The J gene is TRBJ2-7, the V gene TRBV10-3; D is unclear. Source: cultured PBMCs, taken from culture after CMV antigen stimulation. The clonotype originates from a human donor in good health (CMV status not recorded). Some clones in this sample may be carry-over from other donors' samples. The CDR3 nucleotides are TGTGCCATCAGTGAGTTTCAGTCGGAGCAGTACTTC. It codes for CAISEFQSEQYF.